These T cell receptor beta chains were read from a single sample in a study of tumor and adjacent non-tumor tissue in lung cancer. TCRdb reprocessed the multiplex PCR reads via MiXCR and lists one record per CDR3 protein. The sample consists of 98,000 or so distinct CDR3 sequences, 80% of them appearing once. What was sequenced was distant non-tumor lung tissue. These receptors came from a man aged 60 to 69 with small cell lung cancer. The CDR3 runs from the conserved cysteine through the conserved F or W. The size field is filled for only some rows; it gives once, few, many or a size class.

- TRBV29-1 CSVEGGGSALTGELFF
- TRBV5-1 CASSLGTPEANEHFF
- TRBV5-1 CASVRDGSTDTQYF
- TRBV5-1 CASSSQAKTEAFF
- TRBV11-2 CASSAPPQSTEAFF
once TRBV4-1 CASSPPGRINYGYNF
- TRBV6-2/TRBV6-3 CASGLQRTTFEQYF
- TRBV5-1 CTSTTGQGTDTQYF
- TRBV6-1 CISIFSGSRNEQFF
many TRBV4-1 CASSPAASGSTDTQYF
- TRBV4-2 CTSSQDLRTKTRELFF
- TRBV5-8 CASSSPLASTDTRYF
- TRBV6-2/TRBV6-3 CASSHAGYPETQYF
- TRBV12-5 CANGSGFWDRGLDQPQHF
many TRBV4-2 CASSQGGRAHYNEQFF
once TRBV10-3 CGISDFSGGADQETQYF
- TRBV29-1 CIVASGRASFADTQYF
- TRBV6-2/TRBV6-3 CASSYSSSGRTQDTRYF
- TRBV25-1 CASRHGESGELFF
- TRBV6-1 CTSSSNRETQYF
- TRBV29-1 CSAATGSNLETQYF
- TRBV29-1 CSARDTSYKQHF
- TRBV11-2 CASSLWGARNTEAFF
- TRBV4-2 CASTQGLAGQETQYF
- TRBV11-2 CSSSLGLAGDNEQFF
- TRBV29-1 CCARDSNYGYTF
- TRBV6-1 CASSSLGAGLLGLEQQYF
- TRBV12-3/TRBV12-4 CASAVRGGDNEQFF
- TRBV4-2 CASSREEGRTGELFF
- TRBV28 CASSFPGMGNEQSF
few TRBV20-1 CSAGKLGRRNIEAFF
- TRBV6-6 CACRTSNTGELFF
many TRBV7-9 CASSPLSGRTDTQYF
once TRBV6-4 CASSDLQGMGVRFF
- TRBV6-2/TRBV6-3 CANSYQIGGWAQETHYF
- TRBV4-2 CASSPTSGRAGIVDEQFF
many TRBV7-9 CASSSAGVNTGELFF
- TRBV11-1 CASSLRRGLYIEQFF
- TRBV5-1 CASSLDDSYNEQFF
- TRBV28 CASNLPGLAGGRETWYF
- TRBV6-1 CAGSEAPEGVTQYF
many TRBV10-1 CASSPGGLAPNEQFF
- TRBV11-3 CASSLGSSGIDNDQFF
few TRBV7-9 CASSSSILVKNIQYF
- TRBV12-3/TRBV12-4 CANSSGPGKAFF
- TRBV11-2 CVSSTSKRNYNGQFF
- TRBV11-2 CTSSLEGPDYLPLHF